This T cell receptor (beta chain) derives from a study of cytomegalovirus exposure and HLA in healthy donors (dated by TCRdb to about 2017). In the study overall: An earlier analysis of 550 to 700 of the donors reported approximately 270 Gb of sequence data and around 120 million unique TCR beta sequences from approximately 180 million T cells. Approximately 300 gigabases of sequencing data and approximately 91 million unique TCR sequences made up an early release that covered around 640 HLA-typed donors. The genetic ancestry cluster associated with self-reported Caucasian donors included over 80% of the roughly 360 genotyped donors. The study aimed to test whether cataloging public T cell receptors could reveal signatures of past pathogen exposure. The study used immunosequencing to profile the T cell repertoires of approximately 650 subjects and linked those repertoires to cytomegalovirus serostatus. In addition to the first cohort of around 670 subjects, a separate validation cohort of 100 to 150 different subjects was used. High-throughput TCR immunosequencing, statistical association of individual TCRs with disease status, and machine learning were combined to predict cytomegalovirus infection status. In a later analysis, previously published TCR beta repertoires from hundreds of donors were re-analyzed and high-resolution HLA genotyping was added so that TCR occurrence patterns could be studied. The later analysis used no new phenotypic data to find candidate immune exposures, relying instead on TCR beta sequences and their occurrence across donors. To decide whether each TCR beta V gene segment behaved as functional or pseudogenic, an earlier analysis of some 540 of the donors relied on high-throughput TCR beta sequencing. Donor age, sex, ethnicity and CMV serostatus were collected together with the repertoire data. A later genetic analysis took genome-wide SNP genotypes for about 55% of the roughly 670 donors and used that subset as a discovery cohort. All discovery cohort repertoires had been generated on a single sequencing platform. Both class I and class II loci were covered by HLA typing, at four-digit resolution. Typing coverage differed by locus: A, B, C, DRB1 and DQB1 were typed in roughly 629-630 donors, DQA1 in about 550, DPA1 in nearly 610, and DPB1 in approximately 450. Several DR-DQ haplotypes were handled as single units for association and clustering because linkage in the cohort was strong. Among about 370 genotyped donors of the cohort, an average of around 220,000 unique TCR beta nucleotide sequences was sequenced per donor, of which approximately 19% were non-productive.

The investigation overall reported the following: In both the original and validation cohorts, the classifier was reported to diagnose cytomegalovirus status with high specificity and sensitivity. When HLA alleles, especially DR and DQ, strongly co-occurred, attributing TCR associations to individual alleles was difficult. The cohort was sequenced for TCR beta chains only, and without alpha or paired-chain data the features that could be detected were limited. The study listed 150 to 200 TCR beta chains as associated with cytomegalovirus. The 87-base-pair reads could not distinguish some IMGT-functional V segments, including TRBV6-2 and TRBV6-3, so those segments were excluded. The presence/absence analyses assumed that sequencing depth was roughly uniform across donors, and that assumption may not be true. Compared with equally common non-associated chains, HLA-associated TCR beta chains in a later analysis were more clonally expanded and had lower generation probabilities. Most CMV-associated TCR beta chains appeared to be HLA-restricted in a later analysis, and the HLA associations seemed to be driven largely by CMV exposure. Because some donors lacked HLA typing at each locus, the association tests relied only on the typed subset. While some public TCRs were present in many individuals, most TCR sequences turned up only very rarely across donors. Because counts were too low, roughly 18 rarely observed V segments, including chromosome 9 orphons, were left out of the earlier analysis of several hundred of the donors. A cluster of highly shared sequence variants was judged likely to represent a technical artifact of the sequencing pipeline. A later analysis associated about 17,000 TCR beta sequences with specific HLA alleles at a false discovery rate of 0.05. A further reported finding was that TCR beta sequences accurately predicted the HLA-A and HLA-B alleles for most subjects in the first cohort. A later genetic analysis associated a missense DCLRE1C variant with V-gene and J-gene trimming of TCR beta chains, and an independent cohort replicated the association. It was suggested by the authors that the approach could potentially be generalized to other disease states and immunological phenotypes. In an earlier analysis of around 600 of the donors, most TCR beta V segments were observed in productive rearrangements about 90% or about 30% of the time, broadly matching IMGT annotations. In a later genetic analysis, fewer N-insertions in productive TCRs were reported among donors in an Asian-associated ancestry cluster than the roughly 700-donor mean. Immune exposure information for the cohort was limited to CMV serostatus. In vitro tests confirmed that three of the cytomegalovirus-associated TCR beta chains recognize cytomegalovirus antigens. According to a later analysis, parvovirus B19, influenza, CMV and Epstein-Barr virus appeared linked to several top co-occurrence clusters. Correlated functional status among segregating V segments might be attributable to linkage disequilibrium, but an unknown experimental factor could not be ruled out. In a later analysis, TCR association rates were found to vary across HLA loci, with the most associated TCRs seen for DRB1 alleles and the fewest for HLA-C alleles.

The cohort was made up of approximately 700 healthy bone marrow donors. All cohort members were sampled while nominally healthy, although unrecorded immune exposures were likely present. The donor tested CMV seronegative, placing the donor among the 350 to 400 seronegative members of the cohort. Each donor provided a peripheral blood sample, and peripheral blood mononuclear cells were used for TCR beta sequencing. Genomic DNA extraction from the blood cell samples was performed with the Qiagen DNeasy Blood Extraction Kit. V is pared back by 6 bases and J by 2 bases, with 20 bases lying between the germline termini. The germline V gene (reference sequence) sets CDR1 to MNHNY and CDR2 to SVGAGI. The CDR3 has 16 amino acids, counting the end cysteine and phenylalanine. Just the 48-base CDR3 DNA is kept, in frame starting at base 1. Points on this clone: No cognate antigen has been identified for it. Nothing much larger sits one base from this clone, and base qualities are not available.

The library was generated by the immunoSEQ multiplex PCR assay. For the multiplex PCR, a mixture combining 60 forward primers for TCR Vbeta segments and 13 reverse primers for TCR Jbeta segments was used. A multiplex PCR assay on genomic DNA amplified the CDR3 region of rearranged TCR beta genes. On the Illumina HiSeq System, the amplified TCR beta libraries were sequenced as 87-base-pair reads. The study's own analysis went as follows. In a later analysis, tens of millions of unique TCR beta chains were counted across the approximately 640 repertoires, and roughly 10 million of these chains were shared by at least two donors. A nearest-neighbor algorithm error-corrected the raw reads and collapsed the reads into unique sequences, merging closely related sequences to remove PCR and sequencing errors. V, D and J gene segments were assigned by aligning CDR3 sequences to IMGT reference sequences. For a sequence to be retained, a match of at least six nucleotides to both a V gene segment and a J gene segment was required. Rearrangements were called productive when the CDR3 lacked stop codons and stayed in frame with V and J; all others were non-productive. CDR3 was defined by IMGT convention, running from the second conserved V-encoded cysteine to the conserved J-encoded phenylalanine. The earlier analysis of about 530 of the donors excluded any sequence lacking an unambiguous match to a single V gene segment. In an earlier analysis of approximately 590 of the donors, V segments were called functional above 56.7% productive rearrangements and were called segregating when the between-donor standard deviation exceeded 5%. A statistical classification framework was developed to diagnose cytomegalovirus status using the catalog of TCR beta chain sequences. A later analysis assigned V and J genes by comparing TCR nucleotide sequences with IMGT/GENE-DB human TR gene sequences. A later analysis assigned CDR3 sequences and most-parsimonious VDJ recombination scenarios with the TCRdist pipeline. A later analysis defined each TCR beta chain by its CDR3 amino acid sequence plus V-gene family, and excluded reads lacking a unique V-gene family. In a later analysis, around 650 highly shared, low-generation-probability nucleotide sequences were removed to address suspected cross-contamination and a sequencing artifact. For each public chain, a later analysis derived a clonal expansion index from normalized ranks of inferred template counts within each repertoire. A later analysis computed generation probabilities with a VDJ recombination model fitted to out-of-frame rearrangements, and checked the results against IGoR. In a later analysis, TCR-TCR, TCR-HLA and TCR-CMV co-occurrence was scored with hypergeometric tests, and a repertoire-size bias correction was applied to TCR pairs. False discovery rates were estimated in a later analysis by permuting HLA or CMV assignments 20 times. In a later analysis, co-occurring TCRs were grouped with DBSCAN, and TCRdist sequence similarity was added when clustering was performed within HLA-allele-positive subsets. Repertoires with fewer than 30,000 or more than 120,000 public chains were left out of co-occurrence clustering, as were a handful of repertoires with anomalous nucleotide sharing. In its TCRdb copy, this immuneACCESS table keeps in-frame sequences only and misses some clones. Where compared with another copy, unresolved V genes explain less than half of these, and the others have no known cause. V and J calls plus clone size are reproduced from that table; the DNA served to infer D and trimming. For this sample the table gives 150,000 to 200,000 clones, of which approximately 78% were detected only once. The top ten clones comprise about 0.8% of the sample.

The chain is encoded by TRBV6-6 joined to TRBJ2-7; TRBD1 might be the D gene, on 6 matching bases. Sequenced: PBMCs. This receptor was identified in a woman aged 18-29 years in good health and CMV-seronegative. The nucleotide sequence reads as follows: TGTGCCAGCAGCTCAACCCATCGAGGGGGTCCCTACGAGCAGTACTTC. This gives the protein CASSSTHRGGPYEQYF.